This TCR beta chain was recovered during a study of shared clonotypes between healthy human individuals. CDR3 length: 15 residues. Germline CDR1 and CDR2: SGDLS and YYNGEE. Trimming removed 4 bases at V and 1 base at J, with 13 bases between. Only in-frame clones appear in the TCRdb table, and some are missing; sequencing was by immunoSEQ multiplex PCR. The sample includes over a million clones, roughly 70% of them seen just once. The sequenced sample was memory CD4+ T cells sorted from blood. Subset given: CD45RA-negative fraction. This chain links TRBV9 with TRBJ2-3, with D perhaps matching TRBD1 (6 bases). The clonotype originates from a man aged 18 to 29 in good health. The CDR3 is CASSLDGGRTDTQYF. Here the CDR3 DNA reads TGTGCCAGCAGCCTCGATGGGGGCCGCACAGATACGCAGTATTTT.